This T cell receptor beta chain derives from a study of lymphopenia after photon versus proton radiotherapy (dated by TCRdb to the late 2010s). Regarding the study in general: The immunological effects of photon versus proton radiation therapy were compared in patients with gastrointestinal tumors who developed high-grade lymphopenia. The 20 or so patients in the cohort had gastrointestinal tumors, were treated with either photon or proton therapy, and subsequently developed lymphopenia. The goal of the study was to describe how the two radiation modalities differ in their effects on the immune system.

Regarding this clone: The specificity of this receptor is unknown. Within one base of it there is no much larger clone, and no base qualities were kept.

Libraries were built with the immunoSEQ multiplex PCR assay. T cell repertoires were profiled by deep sequencing of rearranged TCR beta loci, alongside multiparametric flow cytometry. TCRdb retrieved this table from immuneACCESS and kept in-frame rearrangements only. Not all clones are present; in checked studies, unresolved V genes account for under half, and no reason is known for the remainder. This sample holds tens of thousands of clones; approximately 91% were observed only once. About 3% of the sample belongs to the ten largest clones. CDR1 and CDR2 (SEHNR, FQNEAQ) derive from the germline V gene (reference sequence). There are 14 amino acids in the CDR3, from cysteine to phenylalanine inclusive. Of the read, only the CDR3 DNA is kept; its 42 bases are in frame from base 1. Relative to germline, V is 6 bases shorter and J is 0 bases shorter, with 9 bases between their ends. Overall results and qualifications from the work: The authors looked at the survival association only in patients who died, and they framed better survival with proton therapy as a possibility rather than a demonstrated result. After the lymphocyte count nadir, photon-treated repertoires showed oligoclonal expansion, especially of CD8+ Temra cells, which drove the drop in diversity. During treatment, patients who received proton therapy stayed relatively stable, whereas patients who received photon therapy lost naive T cells and TCR diversity and gained effector/memory populations. Across the cohort, a larger post-nadir drop in TCR diversity was inversely correlated with overall survival time among patients who died.

This sequence was found in a woman between 70 and 85 years old with pancreatic cancer. This chain is built from TRBV7-9 and TRBJ2-1; tentative D gene TRBD2, with 5 bases matching. This specimen was peripheral blood, taken from a patient treated with photon-based radiotherapy. The CDR3 protein sequence reads: CASSKDFSYNEQFF. The DNA is TGTGCCAGCAGTAAGGACTTCTCCTACAATGAGCAGTTCTTC.